Each of the 29 T cell receptor beta chains below was sequenced from the same sample in a study of cytomegalovirus exposure and HLA in healthy donors. PCR involved 60 Vbeta and 13 Jbeta primers. The method was immunoSEQ multiplex PCR; TCRdb's version includes in-frame clones alone and lacks a portion of them. The sample includes some 120,000 clones, approximately 78% of them seen just once. The sample consisted of PBMCs. The receptors come from a man aged 40-49 years in good health and CMV-seronegative.

This clone showed up just once. The gene calls are TRBV28 and TRBJ2-3; maybe TRBD2 (6 bases). CDR3 length equals 15 residues. The germline gives CDR1 MDHEN, CDR2 SYDVKM. V was trimmed by 7 bases and J by 0 bases, leaving 14 bases between them. CDR3 coding DNA: TGTGCCAGCACCACGGGAGACTTGAGCACAGATACGCAGTATTTT. This encodes CASTTGDLSTDTQYF.

This clone was counted once. The chain has TRBV4-3 and TRBJ1-2, with a possible D match to TRBD1 (5 bases). The CDR3 consists of 16 residues. Germline V CDR1 and CDR2: LGHNA, YSLEER. V lost 0 bases to trimming and J lost 8 bases, with 19 bases between them. CDR3 in DNA: TGCGCCAGCAGCCAAGAGGGTGTGGGGCGCGTAGGGGGCTACACCTTC. It is translated as CASSQEGVGRVGGYTF.

The CDR3 loop reads CASSLGQGYEQYF. The CDR3 nucleotides are TGTGCCAGCTCTCTTGGACAGGGATACGAGCAGTACTTC. The genes are TRBV18 and TRBJ2-7, with 8 bases aligning to TRBD1. Germline assignment: CDR1 KGHSH and CDR2 LQKENI. This CDR3 has 13 residues. V lost 6 bases to trimming and J lost 4 bases; unmatched junction nucleotides: 5.

This chain joins TRBV9 and TRBJ2-5; TRBD2 aligns across 10 bases. CDR3 length: 16 amino acids. Germline CDR1 and CDR2: SGDLS and YYNGEE. V was clipped by 3 bases and J by 2 bases; unmatched bases: 7. CDR3 residues: CASSGKRGGLQETQYF. CDR3 bases: TGTGCCAGCAGCGGGAAGCGGGGGGGCCTACAAGAGACCCAGTACTTC.

The chain's CDR3 is CASSRQVIVGDGYTF. The CDR3 DNA is TGTGCCAGCAGCAGACAGGTTATCGTAGGGGATGGCTACACCTTC. The chain has TRBV2 and TRBJ1-2, with a possible D match to TRBD1 (6 bases). The CDR3 contains 15 residues. Germline V gene data show CDR1 as SNHLY and CDR2 as FYNNEI. V was pared by 6 bases and J by 6 bases, with 20 bases between.

This chain connects TRBV4-3 to TRBJ2-1, with TRBD1 matching over 12 bases. This CDR3 has 21 amino acids. V was clipped by 0 bases and J by 3 bases; unmatched bases: 15. Germline V gene sequence: CDR1 LGHNA, CDR2 YSLEER. CDR3 residues: CASSQDLVGTGGVGHYNEQFF. The CDR3 region has the DNA TGCGCCAGCAGCCAAGATCTTGTAGGGACAGGGGGCGTAGGGCACTACAATGAGCAGTTCTTC.

The chain combines TRBV30 with TRBJ1-5; the match to TRBD1 covers 10 bases. Germline trimming cut 5 bases from V and 7 bases from J; bases unmatched to any gene: 5. The CDR3 is 13 residues long. Per the germline V gene, CDR1 is GTSNPN and CDR2 is SVGIG (reference sequence). CDR3 DNA sequence: TGTGCCTGGGGAAGGACAGGGGGGCAGCCCCAGCATTTT. This translates into CAWGRTGGQPQHF.

This clone was picked up one time. This sequence joins TRBV20-1 and TRBJ1-2, with D possibly TRBD1 on 5 matching bases. The germline V gene encodes CDR1 DFQATT and CDR2 SNEGSKA (reference sequence). The CDR3 is 11 residues long. V lost 2 bases and J lost 8, with 9 bases in between. DNA for the CDR3: TGCAGTGCTAGATCAGGGTACGGCTACACCTTC. Residues: CSARSGYGYTF.

The chain employs TRBV18 and TRBJ2-1; TRBD2 might be the D (6 bases). The CDR3 loop spans 14 amino acids. Per the germline V gene, CDR1 is KGHSH and CDR2 is LQKENI. Trimming left V 6 bases short and J 0 bases short, with 9 bases between. The CDR3 sequence is CASSRGDSYNEQFF. CDR3 bases: TGTGCCAGCTCGCGCGGGGACTCCTACAATGAGCAGTTCTTC.

The gene calls are TRBV19 and TRBJ2-3, with 7 bases identical to TRBD1. Germline loops: CDR1 LNHDA, CDR2 SQIVND (reference sequence). V dropped 4 bases and J dropped 4; count of bases not matched to a gene: 2. The CDR3 length is 13 residues. CDR3 sequence: CASSTQGSDTQYF. The CDR3 region has the DNA TGTGCCAGTAGTACACAGGGGTCAGATACGCAGTATTTT.

The chain joins TRBV4-1 to TRBJ2-2; D is undetermined. The CDR3 runs 15 residues. Germline CDR1 and CDR2: MGHRA and YSYEKL. V was cut by 1 base and J by 2 bases, with 8 bases left in between. In DNA, the CDR3 is TGCGCCAGCAGCCAAGCGGCAGGCAACACCGGGGAGCTGTTTTTT. Amino acids: CASSQAAGNTGELFF.

This clone was seen a few times. The gene calls are TRBV18 and TRBJ2-5; tentative D call: TRBD2 (5 bases). V was pared by 2 bases and J by 4 bases, with 5 bases between. Germline V gives CDR1 KGHSH, CDR2 LQKENI. CDR3 length equals 12 residues. The CDR3 protein is CASSPAGETQYF. The CDR3 nucleotides read TGTGCCAGCTCACCAGCGGGAGAGACCCAGTACTTC.

The rearrangement joins TRBV6-5 to TRBJ1-1; D may be TRBD1 (5 bases). The CDR3 has 14 amino acids. Germline CDR1 MNHEY, CDR2 SVGAGI. V lost 2 bases, J lost 6 bases, and 13 bases lay in between. In DNA form, the CDR3 reads TGTGCCAGCAGTTACCGGGCAGGGCGCGCTGAAGCTTTCTTT. Its translation is CASSYRAGRAEAFF.

On this clone itself: The sample holds other DNA sequences that translate to the same CDR3. J is TRBJ1-3 and V is TRBV5-1, with 9 bases matching TRBD1. V lost 0 bases to trimming and J lost 2 bases; unmatched junction nucleotides: 0. The CDR3 is made up of 15 amino acids. Germline V gene lookup returns CDR1 SGHRS and CDR2 YFSETQ. The CDR3 DNA sequence: TGCGCCAGCAGCTTGGGGACAGGGGCTGGAAACACCATATATTTT. Protein: CASSLGTGAGNTIYF.

The V gene is TRBV6-4, the J gene TRBJ2-3; 8 nucleotides match TRBD2. The CDR3 loop spans 15 amino acids. The germline CDR1 and CDR2 sequences are MRHNA and SNTAGT. J was trimmed by 2 bases and V by 3 bases; bases with no gene match: 4. CDR3 coding DNA: TGTGCCAGCAGTGAAGACGGGGGGGCCACAGATACGCAGTATTTT. This codes for CASSEDGGATDTQYF.

This clone showed up just once. The chain carries TRBV10-1 and TRBJ2-1; possible D gene TRBD1, 8 bases. With 7 bases removed from V and 6 bases from J, the gap between germline ends came to 16 bases. The germline gives CDR1 WNHNN, CDR2 SYGVQD (reference sequence). This CDR3 contains 14 residues. The CDR3, as DNA: TGCGCCAGCAAAACAGGGGGGGAACTCAATGAGCAGTTCTTC. Translated: CASKTGGELNEQFF.

This clone came up a few times. This chain uses TRBV6-5 with TRBJ2-2, with 9 nucleotides matching TRBD2. CDR3 length equals 14 residues. Germline CDR1 is MNHEY and CDR2 is SVGAGI. The trim removed 7 bases at V and 7 bases at J, leaving 7 bases unmatched. For the CDR3, the DNA is TGTGCCAGCAACTTAGCGGGAGTGGTCGGGGAGCTGTTTTTT. Its protein is CASNLAGVVGELFF.

Concerning this clone itself: Other DNA sequences in this sample translate to the same CDR3. The J gene is TRBJ1-1, the V gene TRBV18, with D perhaps TRBD1 (5 bases). V was shortened by 6 bases and J by 6 bases, with 14 bases between the two germline ends. The V gene's germline CDR1 is KGHSH and CDR2 LQKENI. This CDR3 contains 13 residues. As DNA, the CDR3 is TGTGCCAGCTCGCCAACTCAGGGCTCTGAAGCTTTCTTT. Amino acids: CASSPTQGSEAFF.

The CDR3 here is CASSLHRGGGREDEQFF. CDR3 nucleotides: TGTGCCAGCAGCTTACATCGGGGGGGCGGGCGAGAAGATGAGCAGTTCTTC. The chain uses TRBV7-8 and TRBJ2-1; 8 bases fit TRBD2. Germline lookup yields CDR1 SGHVS and CDR2 FQNEAQ. This CDR3 is 17 amino acids long. Germline trimming cut 2 bases from V and 8 bases from J; bases unmatched to any gene: 14.

This clone was observed a handful of times. The rearrangement joins TRBV9 to TRBJ2-1; tentative D call: TRBD2 (5 bases). Per germline, CDR1 SGDLS and CDR2 YYNGEE. V was cut by 4 bases and J by 9 bases, with 8 bases left in between. The CDR3 has 11 amino acids. The CDR3 sequence is CASSLAGEQFF. In DNA form, the CDR3 reads TGTGCCAGCAGCCTAGCCGGTGAGCAGTTCTTC.

This clone was found a few times. The chain links TRBV5-1 to TRBJ2-3, with 15 bases lining up with TRBD2. Germline lookup yields CDR1 SGHRS and CDR2 YFSETQ. This CDR3 has 16 residues. After removal of 2 bases from V and 5 bases from J, the junction contained 3 bases not matched to a gene. Written as DNA, the CDR3 is TGCGCCAGCAGCTTCGGGACTAGCGGGGGGAGAGATACGCAGTATTTT. It specifies CASSFGTSGGRDTQYF.

The chain couples TRBV6-4 to TRBJ2-1; 9 bases align to TRBD2. This CDR3 region has 15 residues. Trimming cost V 2 bases and J 8 bases; bases outside gene matches: 7. Germline CDR1 MRHNA, CDR2 SNTAGT. CDR3 protein: CASSDGREGLYEQFF. CDR3 in DNA: TGTGCCAGCAGTGACGGGCGGGAGGGACTGTATGAGCAGTTCTTC.

This clone was seen a few times. The chain carries TRBV19 and TRBJ2-7; TRBD2 might be the D (5 bases). V lost 7 bases, J lost 2 bases, and 15 bases lay in between. CDR1 and CDR2 (germline): LNHDA, SQIVND (reference sequence). The CDR3 is made up of 14 amino acids. The CDR3 region is CASNSGPGAYEQYF. In DNA form, the CDR3 reads TGTGCCAGTAACTCCGGGCCCGGGGCCTACGAGCAGTACTTC.

This sequence joins TRBV7-7 and TRBJ1-3; weak D call: TRBD1 (5 bases). Germline V gene lookup returns CDR1 SSHAT and CDR2 FNYEAQ (reference sequence). This CDR3 contains 14 residues. Trimming took 5 bases from V and 2 from J, leaving 10 bases between them. The CDR3 DNA reads TGTGCCAGCAGCCCAGGGACTACTGGAAACACCATATATTTT. It specifies CASSPGTTGNTIYF.

This clone was counted many times. The J gene is TRBJ2-7, the V gene TRBV6-5; 12 bases match TRBD1. The CDR3 consists of 16 residues. Per germline, CDR1 MNHEY and CDR2 SVGAGI. The junction had 6 bases not matched to a gene; V was cut back by 0 bases and J by 6 bases. The CDR3 here is CASSYSPGQGAGEQYF. The CDR3 coding sequence is TGTGCCAGCAGTTACTCACCGGGACAGGGGGCTGGCGAGCAGTACTTC.

Regarding this clone: Other DNA sequences in the sample encode the same CDR3. This rearrangement joins TRBV5-1 to TRBJ2-1, with a possible D match to TRBD2 (6 bases). The CDR3 is made up of 15 amino acids. V lost 5 bases and J 7 bases, leaving 19 bases between the germline ends. Germline V CDR1 and CDR2: SGHRS, YFSETQ. DNA for the CDR3: TGCGCCAGCAGAATAGCGGCCACTATAAAAAATGAGCAGTTCTTC. Protein: CASRIAATIKNEQFF.

The chain couples TRBV9 to TRBJ2-1; 9 bases are shared with TRBD2. V lost 3 bases to trimming and J lost 4 bases; unmatched junction nucleotides: 2. Germline CDR1 reads SGDLS; CDR2 reads YYNGEE. The CDR3 loop spans 14 amino acids. The CDR3 spells CASSEAGGYNEQFF. The CDR3 bases are TGTGCCAGCAGCGAAGCGGGAGGATACAATGAGCAGTTCTTC.

This clone turned up a few times. V gene TRBV7-2 combines with J gene TRBJ1-5, with 7 nucleotides matching TRBD1. CDR3 size: 15 residues. J gave up 4 bases and V 5 bases, and 8 bases lay outside the gene matches. The V gene's germline CDR1 is SGHTA and CDR2 FQGNSA. CDR3 sequence (DNA): TGTGCCAGCAGCCCCCAGGGGGGAATAAATCAGCCCCAGCATTTT. Its protein product is CASSPQGGINQPQHF.

This chain connects TRBV9 to TRBJ2-1; 11 nucleotides align to TRBD1. Germline V CDR1 and CDR2: SGDLS, YYNGEE. This CDR3 spans 16 amino acids. Germline trimming cut 2 bases from V and 9 bases from J; bases unmatched to any gene: 10. The CDR3: CASSVSGTGGFGEQFF. Written as DNA, the CDR3 is TGTGCCAGCAGCGTCTCCGGGACAGGGGGTTTCGGTGAGCAGTTCTTC.